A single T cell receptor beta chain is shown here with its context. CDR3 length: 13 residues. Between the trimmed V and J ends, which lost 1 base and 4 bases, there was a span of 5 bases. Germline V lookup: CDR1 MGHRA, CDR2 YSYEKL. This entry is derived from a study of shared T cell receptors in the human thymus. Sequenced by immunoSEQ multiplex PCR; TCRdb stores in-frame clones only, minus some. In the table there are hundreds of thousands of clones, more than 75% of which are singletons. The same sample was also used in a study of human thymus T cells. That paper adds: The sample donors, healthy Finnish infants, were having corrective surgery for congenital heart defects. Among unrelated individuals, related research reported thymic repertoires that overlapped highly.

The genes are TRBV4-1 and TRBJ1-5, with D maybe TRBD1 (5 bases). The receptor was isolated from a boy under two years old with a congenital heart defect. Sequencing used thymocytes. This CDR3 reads CASSQGQNQPQHF. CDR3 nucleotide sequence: TGCGCCAGCAGCCAAGGACAGAATCAGCCCCAGCATTTT.